The entry below gives a single TCR beta chain sequence along with its context. Germline trimming cut 4 bases from V and 3 bases from J; bases unmatched to any gene: 7. The CDR3 totals 15 residues. Germline V gene lookup returns CDR1 SGHNT and CDR2 YYREEE (reference sequence). The data stem from a study of blood T cell repertoires in COVID-19. Here immunoSEQ multiplex PCR was the method, and the copy in TCRdb shows in-frame clones only, minus some. The profile shows approximately 450,000 clones, roughly nine tenths of them singletons. What was sequenced was PBMCs or T cells enriched from blood (not recorded which). The chain combines TRBV5-4 with TRBJ2-7, with 10 bases fitting TRBD2. The sequence derives from a man younger than 45 who had recovered from COVID-19. CDR3 amino acids: CASSLGTSASYEQYF. For the CDR3, the DNA is TGTGCCAGCAGCCTCGGGACTAGCGCTAGCTACGAGCAGTACTTC.